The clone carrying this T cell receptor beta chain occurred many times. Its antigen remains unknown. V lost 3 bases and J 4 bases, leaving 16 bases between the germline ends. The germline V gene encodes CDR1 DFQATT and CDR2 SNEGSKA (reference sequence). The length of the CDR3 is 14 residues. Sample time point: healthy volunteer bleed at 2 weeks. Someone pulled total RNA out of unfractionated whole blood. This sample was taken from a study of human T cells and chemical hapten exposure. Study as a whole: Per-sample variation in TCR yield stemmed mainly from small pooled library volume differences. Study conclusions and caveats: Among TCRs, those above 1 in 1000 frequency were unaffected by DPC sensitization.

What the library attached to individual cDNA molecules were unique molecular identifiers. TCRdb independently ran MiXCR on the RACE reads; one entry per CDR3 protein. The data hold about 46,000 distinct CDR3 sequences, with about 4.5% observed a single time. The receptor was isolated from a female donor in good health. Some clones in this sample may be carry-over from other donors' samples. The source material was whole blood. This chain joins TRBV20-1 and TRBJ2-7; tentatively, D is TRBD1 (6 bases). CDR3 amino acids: CSARSIRGTYEQYF. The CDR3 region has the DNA TGCAGTGCTAGGTCGATCAGGGGTACTTACGAGCAGTACTTC.